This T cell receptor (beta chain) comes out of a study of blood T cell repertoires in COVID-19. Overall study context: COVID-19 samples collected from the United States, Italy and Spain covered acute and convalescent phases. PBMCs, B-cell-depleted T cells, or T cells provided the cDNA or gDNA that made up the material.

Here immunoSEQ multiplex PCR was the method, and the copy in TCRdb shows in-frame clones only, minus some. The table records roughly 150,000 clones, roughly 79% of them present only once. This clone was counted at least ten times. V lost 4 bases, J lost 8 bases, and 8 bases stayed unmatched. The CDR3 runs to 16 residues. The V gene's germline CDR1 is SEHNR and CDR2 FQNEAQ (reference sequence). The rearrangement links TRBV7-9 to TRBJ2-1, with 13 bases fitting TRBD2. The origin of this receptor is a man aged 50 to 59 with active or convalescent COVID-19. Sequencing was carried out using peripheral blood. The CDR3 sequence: CASSWMTSGRPHEQFF. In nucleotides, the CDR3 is TGTGCCAGCAGCTGGATGACTAGCGGGAGGCCCCATGAGCAGTTCTTC.